This record looks at one T cell receptor (beta chain) sequence and its context. What it binds is not known. V lost 5 bases and J 4 bases, leaving 9 bases between the germline ends. The germline gives CDR1 MNHEY, CDR2 SVGEGT. CDR3 size: 12 residues. This sample is part of a study of T cell responses to AZD1222 COVID-19 vaccine. Study summary: Second-dose intervals of approximately 4 or approximately 12 weeks were pooled. General observations from the study: White British donors predominated, females outnumbered males, and clonal diversity was possibly underestimated. Close to half of all spike-specific TCRs reportedly target regions of the variants that are unmutated.

Repertoires were generated with immunoSEQ multiplex PCR, while TCRdb's copy carries only in-frame clones and drops some. The repertoire has roughly 150,000 clones, 88% of them found once; the top ten carry roughly 3.8%. This clonotype originated in an adult in good health. The chain has TRBV6-2 or TRBV6-3 and TRBJ2-7; D is unclear. The specimen comprised peripheral blood, sampled on day 0 of AZD1222 vaccination. Here the CDR3 DNA reads TGTGCCAGCAGTCGTGACCTATACGAGCAGTACTTC. This codes for CASSRDLYEQYF.